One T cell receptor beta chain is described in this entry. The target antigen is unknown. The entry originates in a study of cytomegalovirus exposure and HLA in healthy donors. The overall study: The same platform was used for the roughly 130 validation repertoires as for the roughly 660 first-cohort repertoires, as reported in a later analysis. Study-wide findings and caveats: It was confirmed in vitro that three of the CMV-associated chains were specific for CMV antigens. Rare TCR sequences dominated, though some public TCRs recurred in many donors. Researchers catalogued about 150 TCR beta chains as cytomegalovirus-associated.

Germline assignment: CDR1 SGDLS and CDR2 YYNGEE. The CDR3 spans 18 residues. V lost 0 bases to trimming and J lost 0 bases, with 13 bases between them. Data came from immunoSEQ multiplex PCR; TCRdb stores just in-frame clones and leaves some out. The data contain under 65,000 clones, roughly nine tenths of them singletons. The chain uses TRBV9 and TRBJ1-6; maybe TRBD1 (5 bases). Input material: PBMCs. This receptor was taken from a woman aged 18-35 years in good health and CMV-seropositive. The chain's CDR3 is CASSVGPTVSSYNSPLHF. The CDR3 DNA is TGTGCCAGCAGCGTAGGACCGACAGTTAGCTCCTATAATTCACCCCTCCACTTT.